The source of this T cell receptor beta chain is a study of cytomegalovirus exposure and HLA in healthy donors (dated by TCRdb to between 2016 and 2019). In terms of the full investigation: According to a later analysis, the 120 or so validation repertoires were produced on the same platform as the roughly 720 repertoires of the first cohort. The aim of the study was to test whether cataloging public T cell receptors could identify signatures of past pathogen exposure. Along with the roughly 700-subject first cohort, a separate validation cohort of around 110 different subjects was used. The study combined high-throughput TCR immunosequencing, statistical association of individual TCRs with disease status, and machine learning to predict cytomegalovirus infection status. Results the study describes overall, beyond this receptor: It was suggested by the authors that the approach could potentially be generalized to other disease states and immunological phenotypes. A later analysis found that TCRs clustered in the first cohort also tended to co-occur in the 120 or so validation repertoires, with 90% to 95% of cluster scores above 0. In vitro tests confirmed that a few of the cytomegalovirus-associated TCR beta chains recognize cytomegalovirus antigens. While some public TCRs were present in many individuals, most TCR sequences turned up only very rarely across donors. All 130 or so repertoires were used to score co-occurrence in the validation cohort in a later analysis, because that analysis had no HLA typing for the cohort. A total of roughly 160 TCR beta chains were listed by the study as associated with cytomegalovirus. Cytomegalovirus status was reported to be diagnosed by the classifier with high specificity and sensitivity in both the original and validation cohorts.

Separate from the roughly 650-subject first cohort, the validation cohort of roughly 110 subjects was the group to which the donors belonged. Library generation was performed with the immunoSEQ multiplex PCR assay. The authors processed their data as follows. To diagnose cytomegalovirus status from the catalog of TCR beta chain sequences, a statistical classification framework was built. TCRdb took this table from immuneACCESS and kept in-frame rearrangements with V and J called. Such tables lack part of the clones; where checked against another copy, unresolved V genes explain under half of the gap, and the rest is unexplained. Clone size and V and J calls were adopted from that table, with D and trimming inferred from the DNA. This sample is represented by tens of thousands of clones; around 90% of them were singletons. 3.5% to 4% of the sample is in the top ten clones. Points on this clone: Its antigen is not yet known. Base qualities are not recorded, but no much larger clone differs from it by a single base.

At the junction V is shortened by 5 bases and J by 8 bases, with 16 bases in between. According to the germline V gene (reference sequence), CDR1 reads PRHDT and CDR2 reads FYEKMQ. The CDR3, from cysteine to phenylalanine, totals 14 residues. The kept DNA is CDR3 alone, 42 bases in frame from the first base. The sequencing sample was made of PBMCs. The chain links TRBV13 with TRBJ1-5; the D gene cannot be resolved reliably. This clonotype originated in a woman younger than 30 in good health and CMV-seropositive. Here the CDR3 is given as CASSGPGEREPQHF. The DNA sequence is TGTGCCAGCAGCGGACCGGGAGAAAGGGAGCCCCAGCATTTT.